This TCR beta chain was sequenced for a study of CD8 T cells in Susac syndrome. The RNA input was about 0.5 to 1 ug, and it was reverse transcribed with random hexamers. TCRdb re-analysed the immunoSEQ multiplex PCR reads in MiXCR, keeping a single row per CDR3 protein. The table records tens of thousands of distinct CDR3 sequences, 93% of them present only once. This CDR3 comprises 13 residues. Germline V gene sequence: CDR1 DFQATT, CDR2 SNEGSKA (reference sequence). V was shortened by 6 bases and J by 6 bases, with 17 bases between the two germline ends. The V call is TRBV20-1, the J call TRBJ1-1, with D possibly TRBD1 on 6 matching bases. The TCR sequence derives from a human donor with Susac syndrome. The material sequenced was CD4+ T cells from PBMCs. CDR3 bases: TGCAGTGCAAGAACAGGGTTTTTCGCTGAAGCTTTCTTT. Protein sequence: CSARTGFFAEAFF.